These T cell receptor beta chains were read from a single sample in a study of shared clonotypes between healthy human individuals. Data came from immunoSEQ multiplex PCR; TCRdb stores just in-frame clones and leaves some out. The sample carries 2 million or so clones, 90% to 95% recorded once. Sequencing was carried out using naive CD4+ T cells sorted from blood. These receptors all stem from a man between 18 and 29 years old in good health. Both conserved end residues are part of each CDR3. The order of the fields is CDR3 DNA, CDR3 protein, clone size, V gene, D gene, J gene. D genes are given only for firm matches. Only some rows state a clone size, as once, few, many or a class for expanded clones.

TGTGCCAGCAGTCCTGACAGGGATTTCTACAATGAGCAGTTCTTC,CASSPDRDFYNEQFF,.,TRBV6-5,TRBD1,TRBJ2-1
TGTGCCAGCTCTCCCTACACAGGAGGGTCTACGGAGCAGTACTTC,CASSPYTGGSTEQYF,.,TRBV18,.,TRBJ2-7
TGTGCCAGCACCTCGGACAGGGTGAGGACTGAAGCTTTCTTT,CASTSDRVRTEAFF,once,TRBV28,TRBD1,TRBJ1-1
TGTGCCAGCAGTGAAGTCGGACCTCAAGAGACCCAGTACTTC,CASSEVGPQETQYF,.,TRBV6-1,.,TRBJ2-5
TGTGCCAGCAGTTTTCCCGGGGGCTATGGCTACACCTTC,CASSFPGGYGYTF,.,TRBV27,.,TRBJ1-2
TGCGCCAGCAGCCAAGAACAGGGGGCATGGAATTCACCCCTCCACTTT,CASSQEQGAWNSPLHF,once,TRBV4-3,TRBD1,TRBJ1-6
TGTGCCAGCAGCTTCCCCGGAGTAAACACTGAAGCTTTCTTT,CASSFPGVNTEAFF,once,TRBV5-4,.,TRBJ1-1
TGTGCCACCAGCCCCCCGGGACTAGCGGGGATCCAAGAGACCCAGTACTTC,CATSPPGLAGIQETQYF,.,TRBV15,TRBD2,TRBJ2-5
TGTGCCAGCAGTCCGGGGGCTAATGAAAAACTGTTTTTT,CASSPGANEKLFF,.,TRBV6-1,.,TRBJ1-4
TGTGCCTGGAGTGTACGGGGGGATCGTGCCGGGGAGCTGTTTTTT,CAWSVRGDRAGELFF,once,TRBV30,TRBD2,TRBJ2-2
TGCGCCAGCTCGGACAGCACTAATGAAAAACTGTTTTTT,CASSDSTNEKLFF,.,TRBV5-1,.,TRBJ1-4
TGTGCCTCCGAGAGGGGGGCCGGGGAGCTGTTTTTT,CASERGAGELFF,.,TRBV19,.,TRBJ2-2
TGTGCTAGTGGTTACACTACGGGGACAGGGCGCCCCCAAAATCAGCCCCAGCATTTT,CASGYTTGTGRPQNQPQHF,.,TRBV12-5,TRBD1,TRBJ1-5
TGCGCCAGCAGCCAAGATCGGGGGACAACTAATGAAAAACTGTTTTTT,CASSQDRGTTNEKLFF,.,TRBV4-3,.,TRBJ1-4
TGTGCCAGCATACGGCGGGACCAAGAGACCCAGTACTTC,CASIRRDQETQYF,.,TRBV6-6,.,TRBJ2-5
TGTGCCAGCAGCGAATCTATACGGAATGAAAAACTGTTTTTT,CASSESIRNEKLFF,.,TRBV2,.,TRBJ1-4
TGTGCCAGCAGCCAGGGCTCCGAGCAGTACTTC,CASSQGSEQYF,.,TRBV7-8,.,TRBJ2-7
TGCAGCGTTCGCACCGGGACTAGCGGGGGTACGCAGTATTTT,CSVRTGTSGGTQYF,.,TRBV29-1,TRBD2,TRBJ2-3
TGTGCCAGCAGCTTTACGGGGACCGGACCCTACGAGCAGTACTTC,CASSFTGTGPYEQYF,.,TRBV7-2,.,TRBJ2-7
TGTGCCAGCAGCCCCCTAGTGGGTTTTTATACGCAGTATTTT,CASSPLVGFYTQYF,.,TRBV11-2,.,TRBJ2-3
TGTGCCAGCAGCTTAGATGGGCATTCACCCCTCCACTTT,CASSLDGHSPLHF,.,TRBV7-2,.,TRBJ1-6
TGTGCAAGTCGCTTCCGGGCCGGACGCATTCAGTACTTC,CASRFRAGRIQYF,.,TRBV12-2,.,TRBJ2-4
TGCGCCAGCAGCCCTGACGGTCGGAAAGAGACCCAGTACTTC,CASSPDGRKETQYF,.,TRBV5-1,.,TRBJ2-5
TGTGCCAGCAGTTTTTTCCTCGGGACAGTAGAGACCCAGTACTTC,CASSFFLGTVETQYF,.,TRBV11-2,TRBD1,TRBJ2-5
TGTGCCAGCAGTCAGGGACCCGAGCAGTACTTC,CASSQGPEQYF,few,TRBV6-5,.,TRBJ2-7
TGTGCCAGCAGTTACTCCGGACTTCGGTACGAGCAGTACTTC,CASSYSGLRYEQYF,.,TRBV6-6,.,TRBJ2-7
TGTGCCAGCAGTCCCCCGGGACTCTTCAACACTGAAGCTTTCTTT,CASSPPGLFNTEAFF,.,TRBV28,.,TRBJ1-1
TGTGCCAGCAGCGTAAGCGGGGGGGCGCTTGAGCAGTTCTTC,CASSVSGGALEQFF,once,TRBV9,TRBD2,TRBJ2-1
TGTGCCAGCACCCCTCATGGGGGCGGGCCACGGACTGAAGCTTTCTTT,CASTPHGGGPRTEAFF,.,TRBV6-6,.,TRBJ1-1
TGTGCCAGCAGTGGTCGCAGAACCGTTCCTGTCTACAATGAGCAGTTCTTC,CASSGRRTVPVYNEQFF,.,TRBV6-1,.,TRBJ2-1
TGTGCCAGCAGCTTGGATGCCCAGATCTCTGGAAACACCATATATTTT,CASSLDAQISGNTIYF,.,TRBV5-4,.,TRBJ1-3
TGTGCCAGCTCGGGTTTCTCTGGGGCCAACGTCCTGACTTTC,CASSGFSGANVLTF,.,TRBV18,.,TRBJ2-6
TGCGCCAGCAGCTTTTCTAGTCAAGAGACCCAGTACTTC,CASSFSSQETQYF,.,TRBV5-1,.,TRBJ2-5
TGCGCCAGCAGCGTGACTACGTATGAGCAGTTCTTC,CASSVTTYEQFF,.,TRBV5-1,.,TRBJ2-1
TGCGCCAGCGAACCAGGGGGGTTCACAGATACGCAGTATTTT,CASEPGGFTDTQYF,.,TRBV5-1,.,TRBJ2-3
TGCGCCAGCAGCTCGGAGGTAGGGGACAGCAGCTACCACTATGGCTACACCTTC,CASSSEVGDSSYHYGYTF,.,TRBV5-1,TRBD1,TRBJ1-2
TGTGCCAGCAGCGAACTGTACAATGAGCAGTTCTTC,CASSELYNEQFF,once,TRBV14,.,TRBJ2-1
TGTGCCAGCTACGAGGCGGGGGGGTTCAATGAGCAGTTCTTC,CASYEAGGFNEQFF,.,TRBV28,TRBD2,TRBJ2-1
TGTGCCAGCCATATAGCGGGAGGGAAAGAGACCCAGTACTTC,CASHIAGGKETQYF,once,TRBV2,TRBD2,TRBJ2-5
TGTGCCAGTAGTCATCGACTAGCGGGAGGCGAGCAGTACTTC,CASSHRLAGGEQYF,once,TRBV19,TRBD2,TRBJ2-7
TGTGCCAGCAGCCCGGACATGGGATCTGAAGCTTTCTTT,CASSPDMGSEAFF,.,TRBV11-2,.,TRBJ1-1
TGCGCCAGCAGCCCGACAGGGAGGACTGAAGCTTTCTTT,CASSPTGRTEAFF,.,TRBV5-1,TRBD1,TRBJ1-1
TGTGCCAGCAGGCAGCGGGGGGATCGGAGCGGGGAGCTGTTTTTT,CASRQRGDRSGELFF,.,TRBV6-1,TRBD2,TRBJ2-2